Shown below are 26 T cell receptor beta chains from a single sample sequenced in a study of T cells of healthy individuals. TCRdb redid the calling of the 5' RACE reads with MiXCR, one entry per CDR3 protein. The sample shows about 96,000 distinct CDR3 sequences, approximately 16% of them seen only once. The receptors stem from a human donor in good health.

This clonotype came up many times. J is TRBJ1-5 and V is TRBV6-2 or TRBV6-3, with TRBD1 matching over 8 bases. Trimming removed 5 bases from V and 2 bases from J; junction bases left unmatched: 5. CDR3 length equals 15 residues. Germline V gene data show CDR1 as MNHEY and CDR2 as SVGEGT. CDR3 sequence (DNA): TGTGCCAGCAGTGGACAGGGACCGGGCAATCAGCCCCAGCATTTT. This codes for CASSGQGPGNQPQHF.

The rearrangement joins TRBV5-1 to TRBJ1-4; D ambiguous. Trimming took 4 bases from V and 5 from J, leaving 12 bases between them. This CDR3 is 14 amino acids long. CDR1 is SGHRS, CDR2 YFSETQ, per germline. This chain's CDR3 is CASSPDVPNEKLFF. The CDR3 nucleotides are TGCGCCAGCAGCCCAGATGTTCCCAATGAAAAACTGTTTTTT.

The chain carries TRBV7-2 and TRBJ1-3, with a weak D call TRBD1 (5 bases). With 2 bases removed from V and 9 bases from J, the gap between germline ends came to 17 bases. The germline V gene encodes CDR1 SGHTA and CDR2 FQGNSA. The CDR3 is made up of 15 amino acids. In DNA form, the CDR3 reads TGTGCCAGCAGCTTATGGGCCGCGGTGGGGGGCACCATATATTTT. Its translation is CASSLWAAVGGTIYF.

This clonotype was seen more than once but under ten times. The CDR3 nucleotides read TGTGCCAGCAGCAAAGTCAGGGGTGTACAGACAGATACGCAGTATTTT. Translating it yields CASSKVRGVQTDTQYF. This chain joins TRBV21-1 and TRBJ2-3; the table's D call, TRBD1, was not checked against the DNA. TRBV21-1 counts as a pseudogene. This CDR3 comprises 16 residues.

The chain combines TRBV4-2 with TRBJ1-1; the D is unclear. The V end was cut by 4 bases, the J end by 2 bases, with 17 bases between. Germline V gene sequence: CDR1 LGHNA, CDR2 YNFKEQ. The CDR3 contains 16 residues. The CDR3 loop reads CASSPIGRDDNTEAFF. In DNA, the CDR3 is TGTGCCAGCAGCCCGATTGGAAGGGATGACAACACTGAAGCTTTCTTT.

This clonotype has at least ten counts. The rearrangement joins TRBV28 to TRBJ1-2; no clear D. Germline assignment: CDR1 MDHEN and CDR2 SYDVKM. CDR3 length: 12 amino acids. The V end lost 6 bases, the J end lost 2 bases, and 7 bases lay between the germline ends. The chain's CDR3 is CASRRRNYGYTF. Written as DNA, the CDR3 is TGTGCCAGCAGAAGGAGGAACTATGGCTACACCTTC.

The table lists this clonotype with many counts. The chain links TRBV15 to TRBJ2-1, with 9 bases lining up with TRBD2. With V trimmed by 1 base and J by 5 bases, 3 bases remained unmatched. The germline V gene has CDR1 LNHNV and CDR2 YYDKDF (reference sequence). This CDR3 has 15 amino acids. Here the CDR3 reads CATSRASGGNNEQFF. The CDR3 coding sequence is TGTGCCACCAGCAGAGCCAGCGGGGGGAACAATGAGCAGTTCTTC.

The chain recombines TRBV29-1 with TRBJ2-1, with D hard to call. This CDR3 comprises 13 residues. V lost 0 bases to trimming and J lost 5 bases, with 8 bases between them. Germline CDR1 and CDR2: SQVTM and ANQGSEA. The CDR3 here is CSVEDAHHNEQFF. CDR3 DNA: TGCAGCGTTGAAGATGCTCACCACAATGAGCAGTTCTTC.

V gene TRBV6-6 combines with J gene TRBJ1-6, with D uncertain. The V gene's germline CDR1 is MNHNY and CDR2 SVGAGI (reference sequence). V lost 2 bases and J lost 11, with 7 bases in between. This CDR3 is built from 12 residues. Here the CDR3 DNA reads TGTGCCAGCAGTTACAAGACCCCACCCCTCCACTTT. Encoded protein: CASSYKTPPLHF.

The CDR3 loop is CASSQERGGLFLGTEAFF. CDR3 nucleotides: TGTGCCAGCAGCCAAGAGAGGGGGGGCCTCTTTTTGGGCACTGAAGCTTTCTTT. The chain joins TRBV14 to TRBJ1-1; weak D call: TRBD1 (6 bases). V shed 0 bases and J shed 4 bases, with 21 bases lying between them. CDR1 is SGHDN and CDR2 is FVKESK in the germline V gene. The CDR3 runs 18 residues.

About this clonotype itself: A much bigger clone sits one base away, suggesting this may be a read error. This chain links TRBV7-6 with TRBJ2-3; D possibly corresponds to TRBD2 (7 bases). The germline CDR1 and CDR2 sequences are SGHVS and FNYEAQ. V was pared by 2 bases and J by 5 bases, with 14 bases between. This CDR3 has 15 residues. The CDR3 sequence: CASSLQGRGEDTQYF. CDR3 DNA sequence: TGTGCCAGCAGCTTACAGGGGAGGGGGGAAGATACGCAGTATTTT.

The chain uses TRBV20-1 and TRBJ2-5, with a weak D call TRBD1 (6 bases). Trimming removed 0 bases at V and 7 bases at J, with 18 bases between. The germline gives CDR1 DFQATT, CDR2 SNEGSKA (reference sequence). This CDR3 comprises 15 residues. The CDR3 DNA sequence: TGCAGTGCTAGAGATGATAGGACAGTTTACGGGACCCAGTACTTC. Translating gives CSARDDRTVYGTQYF.

This clonotype was counted between two and nine times. The V call is TRBV20-1, the J call TRBJ1-5, with D possibly matching TRBD1 (5 bases). The germline gives CDR1 DFQATT, CDR2 SNEGSKA (reference sequence). Trimming took 7 bases from V and 5 from J, leaving 18 bases between them. The CDR3 totals 14 residues. CDR3 DNA: TGCAGTGTTGCCCAGGCCAGGGTCGATCAGCCCCAGCATTTT. Translating gives CSVAQARVDQPQHF.

The rearrangement joins TRBV2 to TRBJ2-1; TRBD2 aligns across 7 bases. The CDR3 extends over 15 amino acids. Germline V CDR1 and CDR2: SNHLY, FYNNEI. V gave up 2 bases and J gave up 0 bases; unmatched junction bases: 1. DNA for the CDR3: TGTGCCAGCAGTGAATTAGCGGGCTCCTACAATGAGCAGTTCTTC. Its translation: CASSELAGSYNEQFF.

The rearrangement joins TRBV29-1 to TRBJ2-1; 7 bases agree with TRBD2. CDR3 length: 15 amino acids. The junction had 9 bases not matched to a gene; V was cut back by 4 bases and J by 3 bases. Germline-derived CDR1 and CDR2 are SQVTM and ANQGSEA. The CDR3 spells CSVGGGGGHYNEQFF. CDR3 nucleotide sequence: TGCAGCGTTGGAGGAGGCGGGGGTCACTACAATGAGCAGTTCTTC.

CDR3 region: CASSVTSGGGNEQFF. The CDR3 coding sequence is TGTGCCAGCAGTGTGACTAGCGGGGGGGGCAATGAGCAGTTCTTC. The chain carries TRBV2 and TRBJ2-1; 14 nucleotides align to TRBD2. The CDR3 extends over 15 amino acids. Germline lookup yields CDR1 SNHLY and CDR2 FYNNEI. J was trimmed by 6 bases and V by 4 bases; bases with no gene match: 2.

The V and J genes are TRBV5-1 and TRBJ2-1; the D is unclear. The CDR3 consists of 12 residues. Germline-derived CDR1 and CDR2 are SGHRS and YFSETQ. Trimming shortened V by 2 bases and J by 10 bases, and 10 bases separated the two germline ends. CDR3 nucleotides: TGCGCCAGCAGCTTCCGGCAGAAGGAGCAGTTCTTC. It is translated as CASSFRQKEQFF.

CDR3 protein: CASSQRRGTGELFF. The CDR3 DNA reads as TGTGCCAGCAGCCAGAGACGGGGCACCGGGGAGCTGTTTTTT. The J gene is TRBJ2-2, the V gene TRBV4-2; possible D gene TRBD2, 5 bases. V lost 3 bases, J lost 4 bases, and 9 bases lay in between. This CDR3 region has 14 residues. Germline assignment: CDR1 LGHNA and CDR2 YNFKEQ.

This clonotype turned up a few times. The chain links TRBV4-2 to TRBJ1-4; weak D call: TRBD1 (6 bases). This CDR3 region has 15 residues. The ends were cut back, 4 bases at V and 4 bases at J, with 13 bases in the middle. CDR1 LGHNA and CDR2 YNFKEQ come from the germline V gene. CDR3 residues: CASSLVQGRNEKLFF. DNA for the CDR3: TGTGCCAGCAGCCTCGTACAGGGTCGTAATGAAAAACTGTTTTTT.

This clonotype appeared a few times. The chain is built from TRBV7-2 and TRBJ2-7; 8 bases fit TRBD1. The germline V gene encodes CDR1 SGHTA and CDR2 FQGNSA. CDR3 length: 14 residues. The J segment lost 0 bases and the V segment lost 4 bases, leaving 2 bases of the junction unmatched. The DNA of the CDR3 is TGTGCCAGCAGCTCCACAGGGGGCTCCTACGAGCAGTACTTC. Translating gives CASSSTGGSYEQYF.

This clonotype was detected a few times. The genes are TRBV5-1 and TRBJ2-1; 8 bases are shared with TRBD2. Germline CDR1 SGHRS, CDR2 YFSETQ. With V trimmed by 3 bases and J by 0 bases, 5 bases remained unmatched. This CDR3 contains 16 residues. The CDR3 spells CASSSPSGSSYNEQFF. Written as DNA, the CDR3 is TGCGCCAGCAGCTCACCGAGCGGGAGCTCCTACAATGAGCAGTTCTTC.

This chain connects TRBV5-1 to TRBJ2-1, with 9 positions matching TRBD1. Germline values: CDR1 SGHRS, CDR2 YFSETQ. Losses at the gene ends were 4 bases for V and 3 bases for J; bases not matched to a gene: 5. CDR3 length: 15 residues. As DNA, the CDR3 is TGCGCCAGCAGCCCAGAGACAGGGGGCTACAATGAGCAGTTCTTC. Translating it yields CASSPETGGYNEQFF.

The V and J genes are TRBV12-3 or TRBV12-4 and TRBJ2-3, with 7 bases lining up with TRBD2. V was clipped by 3 bases and J by 3 bases; unmatched bases: 9. The CDR3 loop spans 16 amino acids. The CDR3 is CASSFRLLANTDTQYF. CDR3 sequence (DNA): TGTGCCAGCAGTTTTAGGCTACTAGCGAATACAGATACGCAGTATTTT.

This rearrangement joins TRBV4-2 to TRBJ2-1, with D tentatively TRBD2 (5 bases). The germline V gene encodes CDR1 LGHNA and CDR2 YNFKEQ. This CDR3 spans 15 amino acids. Trimming shortened V by 0 bases and J by 5 bases, and 11 bases separated the two germline ends. CDR3 amino acids: CASSQDDYYNNEQFF. Here the CDR3 DNA reads TGTGCCAGCAGCCAAGATGACTACTACAACAATGAGCAGTTCTTC.

V gene TRBV30 combines with J gene TRBJ2-7, with D possibly TRBD2 on 6 matching bases. Germline V gene lookup returns CDR1 GTSNPN and CDR2 SVGIG (reference sequence). V lost 2 bases, J lost 1 base, and 12 bases lay in between. The CDR3 runs 14 residues. This CDR3 is CAWSTTGGSYEQYF. In DNA form, the CDR3 reads TGTGCCTGGAGTACTACAGGAGGGTCCTACGAGCAGTACTTC.

This clonotype has a count of ten or more. V gene TRBV12-3 or TRBV12-4 combines with J gene TRBJ1-2, with 7 bases identical to TRBD1. This CDR3 is 12 amino acids long. V gave up 6 bases and J gave up 4 bases; unmatched junction bases: 2. CDR3 residues: CASSRTGYGYTF. The CDR3 region has the DNA TGTGCCAGCAGCAGGACAGGCTATGGCTACACCTTC.